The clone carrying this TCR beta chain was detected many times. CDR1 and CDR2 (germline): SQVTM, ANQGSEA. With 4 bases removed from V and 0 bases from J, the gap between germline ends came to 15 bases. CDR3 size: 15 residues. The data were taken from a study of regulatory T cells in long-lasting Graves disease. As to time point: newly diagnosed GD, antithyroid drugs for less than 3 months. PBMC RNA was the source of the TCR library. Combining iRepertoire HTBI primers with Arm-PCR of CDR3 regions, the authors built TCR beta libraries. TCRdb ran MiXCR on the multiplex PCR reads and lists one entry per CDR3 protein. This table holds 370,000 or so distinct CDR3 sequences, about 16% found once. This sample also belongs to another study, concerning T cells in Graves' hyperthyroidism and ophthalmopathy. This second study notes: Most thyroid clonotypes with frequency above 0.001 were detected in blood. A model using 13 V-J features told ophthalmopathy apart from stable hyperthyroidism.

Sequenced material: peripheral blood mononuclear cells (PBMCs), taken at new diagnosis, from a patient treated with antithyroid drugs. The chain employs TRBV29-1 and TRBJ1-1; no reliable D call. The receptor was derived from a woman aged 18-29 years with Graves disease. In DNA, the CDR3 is TGCAGCGTTGTTAGGGAATTGTCGGTGAACACTGAAGCTTTCTTT. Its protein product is CSVVRELSVNTEAFF.